This T cell receptor beta chain originates from a study of shared clonotypes between healthy human individuals. The CDR3 length is 15 residues. V lost 8 bases to trimming and J lost 7 bases; unmatched junction nucleotides: 6. CDR1 is MDHEN, CDR2 SYDVKM, per germline. Measured with immunoSEQ multiplex PCR; TCRdb has only the in-frame clones, and not every one. The sample holds roughly 2 million clones, 95% seen once. On this clone itself: Its target is not known.

Study-wide results and caveats: Naive CD4 clonotype sharing across a handful of donors was 4% to 5%.

The chain employs TRBV28 and TRBJ2-1, with 15 bases matching TRBD2. Sequenced sample: naive CD4+ T cells sorted from blood. Subset in this sample: CD45RA+ positively selected. This TCR was recovered from a man younger than 35 in good health. CDR3 sequence reads: CASGLAGGPGNEQFF. Here the CDR3 DNA reads TGTGCCAGCGGACTAGCGGGAGGGCCGGGGAATGAGCAGTTCTTC.